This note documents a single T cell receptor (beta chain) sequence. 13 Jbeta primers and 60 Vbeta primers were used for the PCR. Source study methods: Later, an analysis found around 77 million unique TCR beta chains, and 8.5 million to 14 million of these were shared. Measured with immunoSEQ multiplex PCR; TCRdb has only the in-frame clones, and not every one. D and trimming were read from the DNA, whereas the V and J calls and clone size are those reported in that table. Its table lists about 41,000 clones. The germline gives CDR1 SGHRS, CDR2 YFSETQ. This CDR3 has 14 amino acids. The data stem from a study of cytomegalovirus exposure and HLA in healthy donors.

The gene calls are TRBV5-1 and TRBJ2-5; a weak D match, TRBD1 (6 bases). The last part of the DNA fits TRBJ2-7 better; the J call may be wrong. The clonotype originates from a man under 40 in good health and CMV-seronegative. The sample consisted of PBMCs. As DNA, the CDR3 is TGCGCCAGCAGCATCAGACAGGCCACCTACGAGCAGTACTTC. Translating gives CASSIRQATYEQYF.